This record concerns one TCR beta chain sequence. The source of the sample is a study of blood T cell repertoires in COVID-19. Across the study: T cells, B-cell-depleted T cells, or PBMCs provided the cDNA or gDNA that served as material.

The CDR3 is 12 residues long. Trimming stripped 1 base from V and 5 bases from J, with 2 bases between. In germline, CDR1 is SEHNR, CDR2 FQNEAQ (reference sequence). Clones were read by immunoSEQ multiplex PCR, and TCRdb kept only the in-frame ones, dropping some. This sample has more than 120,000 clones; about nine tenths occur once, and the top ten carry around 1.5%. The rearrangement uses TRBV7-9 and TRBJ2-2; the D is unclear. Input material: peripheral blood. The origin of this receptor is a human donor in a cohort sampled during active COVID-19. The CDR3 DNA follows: TGTGCCAGCAGCTTAGTAACCGGGGAGCTGTTTTTT. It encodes CASSLVTGELFF.